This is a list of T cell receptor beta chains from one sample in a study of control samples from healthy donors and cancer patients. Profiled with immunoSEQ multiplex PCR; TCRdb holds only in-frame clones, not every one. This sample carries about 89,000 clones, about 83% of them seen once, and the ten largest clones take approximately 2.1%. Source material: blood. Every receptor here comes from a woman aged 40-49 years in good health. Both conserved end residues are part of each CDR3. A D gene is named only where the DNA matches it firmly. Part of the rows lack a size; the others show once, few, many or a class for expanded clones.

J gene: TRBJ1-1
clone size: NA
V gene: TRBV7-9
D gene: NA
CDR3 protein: CASSIQGGDNTEAFF
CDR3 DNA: TGTGCCAGCAGCATTCAAGGAGGGGACAACACTGAAGCTTTCTTT

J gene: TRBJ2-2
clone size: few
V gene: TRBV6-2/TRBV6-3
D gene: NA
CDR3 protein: CASSFGLPTDAGELFF
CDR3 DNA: TGTGCCAGCAGCTTCGGACTTCCGACTGACGCCGGGGAGCTGTTTTTT

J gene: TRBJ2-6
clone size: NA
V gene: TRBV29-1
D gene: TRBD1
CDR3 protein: CSVEGQGASGANVLTF
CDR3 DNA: TGCAGCGTTGAGGGACAGGGAGCCTCTGGGGCCAACGTCCTGACTTTC

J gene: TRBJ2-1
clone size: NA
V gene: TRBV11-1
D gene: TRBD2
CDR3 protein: CASSSLSGGAGEQFF
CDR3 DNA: TGTGCCAGCAGCTCACTGAGCGGGGGGGCAGGGGAGCAGTTCTTC

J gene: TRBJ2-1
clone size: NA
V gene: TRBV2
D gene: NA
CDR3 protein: CASSAVGREFF
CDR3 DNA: TGTGCCAGCAGTGCCGTGGGACGGGAGTTCTTC

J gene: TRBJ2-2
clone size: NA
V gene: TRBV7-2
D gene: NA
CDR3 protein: CASSLAGGGTGELFF
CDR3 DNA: TGTGCCAGCAGCTTAGCGGGGGGCGGAACCGGGGAGCTGTTTTTT

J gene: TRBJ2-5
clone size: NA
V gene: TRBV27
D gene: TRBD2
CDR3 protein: CASSPGGGDLLETQYF
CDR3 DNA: TGTGCCAGCAGCCCGGGGGGGGGCGATCTGCTGGAGACCCAGTACTTC

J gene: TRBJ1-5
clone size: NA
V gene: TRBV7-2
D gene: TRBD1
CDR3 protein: CASSMGGQGQPQHF
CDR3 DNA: TGTGCCAGCAGCATGGGGGGACAGGGTCAGCCCCAGCATTTT

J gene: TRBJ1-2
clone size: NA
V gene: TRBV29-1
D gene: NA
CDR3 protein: CSVSGQGAGYTF
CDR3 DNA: TGCAGCGTTTCGGGGCAGGGAGCGGGCTACACCTTC

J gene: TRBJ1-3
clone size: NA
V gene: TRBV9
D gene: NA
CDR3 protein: CASSVAQGPGRLSGNTIYF
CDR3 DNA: TGTGCCAGCAGCGTAGCTCAAGGTCCGGGAAGGCTCTCTGGAAACACCATATATTTT

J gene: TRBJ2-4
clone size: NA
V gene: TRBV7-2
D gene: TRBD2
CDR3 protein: CASSFLAGGLIQYF
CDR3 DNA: TGTGCCAGCAGCTTCCTTGCGGGGGGCCTCATTCAGTACTTC

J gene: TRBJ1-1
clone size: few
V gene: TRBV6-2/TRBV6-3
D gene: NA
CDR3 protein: CASSFGGTKNTEAFF
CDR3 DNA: TGTGCCAGCAGCTTCGGCGGGACAAAGAACACTGAAGCTTTCTTT

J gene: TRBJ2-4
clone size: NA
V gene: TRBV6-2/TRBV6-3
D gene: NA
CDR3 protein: CASSYRDSGINIQYF
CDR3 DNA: TGTGCCAGCAGTTACCGGGACTCAGGGATAAACATTCAGTACTTC

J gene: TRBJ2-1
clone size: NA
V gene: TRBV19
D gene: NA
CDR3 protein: CASSKYYEQFF
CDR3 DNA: TGTGCCAGTAGTAAGTATTATGAGCAGTTCTTC

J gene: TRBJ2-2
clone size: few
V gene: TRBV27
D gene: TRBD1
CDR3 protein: CASSRGQGPNTGELFF
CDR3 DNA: TGTGCCAGCAGTAGGGGACAGGGGCCGAACACCGGGGAGCTGTTTTTT

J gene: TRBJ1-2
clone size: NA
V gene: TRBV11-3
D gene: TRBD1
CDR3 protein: CASSPTGGDYGYTF
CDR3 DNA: TGTGCCAGCAGCCCGACAGGGGGCGATTATGGCTACACCTTC

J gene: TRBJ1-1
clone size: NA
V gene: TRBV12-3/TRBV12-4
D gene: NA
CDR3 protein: CASSLASGTEAFF
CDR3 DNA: TGTGCCAGCAGTTTAGCGTCAGGCACTGAAGCTTTCTTT

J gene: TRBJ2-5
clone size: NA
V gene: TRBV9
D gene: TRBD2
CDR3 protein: CASSLLAGGLQETQYF
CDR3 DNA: TGTGCCAGCAGTTTACTAGCGGGGGGCCTCCAAGAGACCCAGTACTTC

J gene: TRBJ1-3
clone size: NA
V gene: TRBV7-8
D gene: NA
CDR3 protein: CASSLEGNTIYF
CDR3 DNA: TGTGCCAGCAGCTTAGAAGGAAACACCATATATTTT

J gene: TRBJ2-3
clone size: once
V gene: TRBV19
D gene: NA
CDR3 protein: CASTQRGDTDTQYF
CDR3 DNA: TGTGCCAGTACCCAGAGAGGGGACACAGATACGCAGTATTTT

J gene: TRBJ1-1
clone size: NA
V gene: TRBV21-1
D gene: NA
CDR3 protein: CASSKAGGGGGNTEAFF
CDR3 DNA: TGTGCCAGCAGCAAAGCGGGGGGAGGGGGCGGGAACACTGAAGCTTTCTTT

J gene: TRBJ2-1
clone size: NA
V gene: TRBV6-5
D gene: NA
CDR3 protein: CASSPPRDPNEQFF
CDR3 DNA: TGTGCCAGCAGTCCCCCCCGGGACCCCAATGAGCAGTTCTTC

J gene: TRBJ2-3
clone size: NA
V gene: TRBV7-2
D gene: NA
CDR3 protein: CASSLLARDTQYF
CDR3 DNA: TGTGCCAGCAGCTTACTAGCGAGAGATACGCAGTATTTT

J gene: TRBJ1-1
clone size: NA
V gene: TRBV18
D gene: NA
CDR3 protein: CASSEGPQNTEAFF
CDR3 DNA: TGTGCCAGCTCAGAGGGACCCCAGAACACTGAAGCTTTCTTT

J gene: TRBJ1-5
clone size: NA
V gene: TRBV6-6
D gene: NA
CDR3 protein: CASSPSGDNQPQHF
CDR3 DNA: TGTGCCAGCAGCCCCAGTGGGGACAATCAGCCCCAGCATTTT

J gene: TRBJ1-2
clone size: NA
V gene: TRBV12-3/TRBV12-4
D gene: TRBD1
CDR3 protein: CASSTRTGGYTF
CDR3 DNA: TGTGCCAGCAGTACCCGGACAGGGGGCTACACCTTC

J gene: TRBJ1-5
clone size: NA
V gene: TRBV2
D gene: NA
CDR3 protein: CASTQLARGGQPQHF
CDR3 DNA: TGTGCCAGCACCCAGTTGGCCAGGGGAGGGCAGCCCCAGCATTTT

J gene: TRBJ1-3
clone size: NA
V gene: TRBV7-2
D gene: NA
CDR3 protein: CASSLGPSSGNTIYF
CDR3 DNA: TGTGCCAGCAGCTTAGGACCGAGCTCTGGAAACACCATATATTTT

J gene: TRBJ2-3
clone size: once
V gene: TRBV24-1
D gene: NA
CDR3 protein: CATSDTGKNTDTQYF
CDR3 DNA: TGTGCCACCAGTGATACCGGTAAGAACACAGATACGCAGTATTTT

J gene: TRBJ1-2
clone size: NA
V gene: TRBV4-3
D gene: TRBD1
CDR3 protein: CASSQEPGGADGYTF
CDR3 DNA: TGCGCCAGCAGCCAAGAACCAGGGGGCGCGGATGGCTACACCTTC

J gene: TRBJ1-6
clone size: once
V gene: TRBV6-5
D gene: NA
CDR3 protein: CASSYSRGGNSPLHF
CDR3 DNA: TGTGCCAGCAGTTACTCCAGGGGAGGTAATTCACCCCTCCACTTT

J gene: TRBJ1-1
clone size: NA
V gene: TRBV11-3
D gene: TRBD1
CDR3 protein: CASSYNRGLEAFF
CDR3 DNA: TGTGCCAGCAGCTACAACAGGGGCCTAGAAGCTTTCTTT

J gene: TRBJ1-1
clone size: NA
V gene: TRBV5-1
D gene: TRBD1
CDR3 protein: CASSGGTGNTEAFF
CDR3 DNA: TGCGCCAGCAGCGGCGGGACAGGGAACACTGAAGCTTTCTTT

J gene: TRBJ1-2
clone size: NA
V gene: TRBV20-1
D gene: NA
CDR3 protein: CSARGGGGYTF
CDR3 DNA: TGCAGTGCTAGGGGCGGGGGGGGCTACACCTTC

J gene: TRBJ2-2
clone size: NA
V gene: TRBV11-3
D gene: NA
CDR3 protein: CASSLWRGTGELFF
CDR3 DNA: TGTGCCAGCAGCTTATGGAGGGGCACCGGGGAGCTGTTTTTT

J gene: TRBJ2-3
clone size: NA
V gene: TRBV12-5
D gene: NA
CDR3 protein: CASGTLAVLTDTQYF
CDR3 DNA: TGTGCTAGTGGAACATTAGCGGTTCTCACAGATACGCAGTATTTT

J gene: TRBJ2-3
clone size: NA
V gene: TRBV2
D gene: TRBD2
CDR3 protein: CASSRGGWTDTQYF
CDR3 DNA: TGTGCCAGCAGTCGGGGGGGTTGGACAGATACGCAGTATTTT

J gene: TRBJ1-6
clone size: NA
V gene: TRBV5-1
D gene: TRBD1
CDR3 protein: CASSPGVTGVNSPLHF
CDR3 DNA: TGCGCCAGCAGCCCGGGGGTGACAGGGGTTAATTCACCCCTCCACTTT

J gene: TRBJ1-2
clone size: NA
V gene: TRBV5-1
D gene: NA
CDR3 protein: CASSLVGRHGYTF
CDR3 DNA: TGCGCCAGCAGCTTGGTCGGCAGACACGGCTACACCTTC